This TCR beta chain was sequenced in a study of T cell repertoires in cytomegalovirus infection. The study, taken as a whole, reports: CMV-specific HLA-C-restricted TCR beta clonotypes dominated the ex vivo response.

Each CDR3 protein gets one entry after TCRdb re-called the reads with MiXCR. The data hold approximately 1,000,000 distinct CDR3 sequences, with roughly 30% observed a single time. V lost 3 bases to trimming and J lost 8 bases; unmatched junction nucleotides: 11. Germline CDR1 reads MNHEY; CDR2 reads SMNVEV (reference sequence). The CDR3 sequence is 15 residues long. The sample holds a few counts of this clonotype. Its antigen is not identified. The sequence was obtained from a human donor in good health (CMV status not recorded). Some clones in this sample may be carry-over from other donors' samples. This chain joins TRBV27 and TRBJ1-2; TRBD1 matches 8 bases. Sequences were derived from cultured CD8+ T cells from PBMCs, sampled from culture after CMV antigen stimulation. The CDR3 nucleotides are TGTGCCAGCAGTTTGGAGTGGGGGACAGGATCCGGCTACACCTTC. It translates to CASSLEWGTGSGYTF.